The 24 T cell receptor beta chains presented below share a single source sample, sequenced in a study of T cell repertoires in cytomegalovirus infection. TCRdb called the reads again in MiXCR, with one record for every CDR3 protein. The sample has 170,000 or so distinct CDR3 sequences; approximately 15% are singletons. Sequenced: PBMCs. The receptors derive from a human donor in good health (CMV status not recorded). Some clones in this sample may be carry-over from other donors' samples.

The sample holds many counts of this clonotype. This sequence joins TRBV29-1 and TRBJ2-7, with 8 positions matching TRBD1. Germline CDR1 and CDR2: SQVTM and ANQGSEA. The CDR3 loop spans 13 amino acids. Unmatched junction bases numbered 5, after V lost 4 bases and J lost 3 bases. The CDR3 nucleotides read TGCAGCGTTGCGGTCAGGGGGCTCTACGAGCAGTACTTC. This encodes CSVAVRGLYEQYF.

The chain recombines TRBV2 with TRBJ1-5; D call uncertain. This CDR3 comprises 14 residues. V was trimmed by 4 bases and J by 2 bases, leaving 9 bases between them. The germline CDR1 and CDR2 sequences are SNHLY and FYNNEI. This CDR3 reads CASSVNPGNQPQHF. The DNA for the CDR3 is TGTGCCAGCAGTGTGAACCCAGGCAATCAGCCCCAGCATTTT.

V is TRBV29-1 and J is TRBJ2-1; no firm D call. CDR3 length: 10 residues. Looked up from germline, CDR1 is SQVTM and CDR2 is ANQGSEA. V was clipped by 4 bases and J by 3 bases, with 1 base between them. CDR3 DNA: TGCAGCGTTGTCTACAATGAGCAGTTCTTC. Its protein is CSVVYNEQFF.

This clonotype was found a few times. The rearrangement joins TRBV20-1 to TRBJ2-3; 7 bases map to TRBD2. Germline CDR1 and CDR2: DFQATT and SNEGSKA (reference sequence). The CDR3 is 15 residues long. Losses at the gene ends were 4 bases for V and 4 bases for J; bases not matched to a gene: 11. The CDR3 reads CSATPLSGNADTQYF. The CDR3 DNA sequence: TGCAGTGCTACCCCACTAAGCGGGAACGCAGATACGCAGTATTTT.

This clonotype was counted at least ten times. This rearrangement joins TRBV12-3 or TRBV12-4 to TRBJ1-5; perhaps TRBD1 as D (5 bases). CDR3 size: 14 residues. Trimming left V 7 bases short and J 1 base short, with 11 bases between. CDR3 coding DNA: TGTGCCAGCACTGGGGACGGGAGCAATCAGCCCCAGCATTTT. It encodes CASTGDGSNQPQHF.

The chain uses TRBV28 and TRBJ2-7; unclear D gene. V shed 6 bases and J shed 2 bases, with 11 bases lying between them. Germline V gene data show CDR1 as MDHEN and CDR2 as SYDVKM. CDR3 size: 13 residues. CDR3 coding DNA: TGTGCCAGCAGCACCGTTCGCCCCTACGAGCAGTACTTC. This gives the protein CASSTVRPYEQYF.

The V and J genes are TRBV5-1 and TRBJ2-2; 9 nucleotides line up with TRBD1. This CDR3 region has 17 residues. The germline gives CDR1 SGHRS, CDR2 YFSETQ. The V gene end was trimmed by 2 bases and the J gene end by 6 bases; junction bases not matched to a gene: 11. CDR3 DNA sequence: TGCGCCAGCAGCTTTGGCCCCGGGACAGGGTCCCCCGGGGAGCTGTTTTTT. Amino acids: CASSFGPGTGSPGELFF.

The V gene is TRBV20-1, the J gene TRBJ1-1; no reliable D call. Germline CDR1 and CDR2: DFQATT and SNEGSKA (reference sequence). The CDR3 is 14 residues long. Trimming removed 2 bases from V and 4 bases from J, with 14 bases in between. CDR3 coding DNA: TGCAGTGCTAGATTAGGCACCAGAGGCACTGAAGCTTTCTTT. This sequence encodes CSARLGTRGTEAFF.

This clonotype was observed many times. The chain combines TRBV7-8 with TRBJ1-4; the D is unclear. Germline V gene sequence: CDR1 SGHVS, CDR2 FQNEAQ. The CDR3 runs to 18 residues. The V and J ends lost 3 bases and 0 bases respectively, with 17 bases between them. The CDR3 coding sequence is TGTGCCAGCAGCTTCGGCCACCCGGGTTCTTCAACTAATGAAAAACTGTTTTTT. Translation gives CASSFGHPGSSTNEKLFF.

The chain has TRBV20-1 and TRBJ1-1; TRBD1 agrees at 7 bases. From germline, CDR1 is DFQATT and CDR2 SNEGSKA (reference sequence). The CDR3 loop spans 11 amino acids. This CDR3 reads CGTGANTEAFF. The CDR3 coding sequence is TGCGGAACAGGGGCGAACACTGAAGCTTTCTTT.

This clonotype was detected a few times. The rearrangement links TRBV12-3 or TRBV12-4 to TRBJ2-5; 10 bases map to TRBD1. The V and J ends lost 3 bases and 4 bases, in that order; junction bases with no gene match: 5. The CDR3 extends over 15 amino acids. The CDR3, as DNA: TGTGCCAGCAGTTTGACAGGGGGCTCGGGAGAGACCCAGTACTTC. Its translation: CASSLTGGSGETQYF.

This sequence joins TRBV6-5 and TRBJ1-5; D unresolved. The V and J ends lost 2 bases and 5 bases respectively, with 13 bases between them. Germline CDR1 MNHEY, CDR2 SVGAGI. This CDR3 region has 15 residues. CDR3 sequence reads: CASSYGGNRDQPQHF. In DNA form, the CDR3 reads TGTGCCAGCAGTTACGGAGGCAACCGGGATCAGCCCCAGCATTTT.

This clonotype was seen ten or more times. The chain joins TRBV5-6 to TRBJ1-2; D not resolved. The germline gives CDR1 SGHDT, CDR2 YYEEEE. V was shortened by 0 bases and J by 3 bases, with 9 bases between the two germline ends. CDR3 size: 14 residues. CDR3 sequence: CASSLGEGYYGYTF. CDR3 nucleotide sequence: TGTGCCAGCAGCTTGGGAGAGGGATACTATGGCTACACCTTC.

This clonotype was seen once. The chain joins TRBV29-1 to TRBJ1-5; 9 nucleotides agree with TRBD1. The V and J ends lost 4 bases and 7 bases, in that order; junction bases with no gene match: 5. This CDR3 has 13 residues. The germline V gene encodes CDR1 SQVTM and CDR2 ANQGSEA. The DNA for the CDR3 is TGCAGCGTTGGACAGGGGGTGGCCCAGCCCCAGCATTTT. Encoded protein: CSVGQGVAQPQHF.

This clonotype was seen repeatedly, ten times or more. The chain links TRBV19 to TRBJ2-7; D remains ambiguous. V was cut by 5 bases and J by 3 bases, with 11 bases left in between. The CDR3 is 13 residues long. From germline, CDR1 is LNHDA and CDR2 SQIVND (reference sequence). Written as DNA, the CDR3 is TGTGCCAGTAGTTATGAGAAACGCTACGAGCAGTACTTC. Its translation: CASSYEKRYEQYF.

This clonotype was recorded at least ten times. CDR3 residues: CASSYGTGQPQHF. The DNA of the CDR3 is TGTGCCAGCAGCTATGGAACAGGGCAGCCCCAGCATTTT. This chain links TRBV12-3 or TRBV12-4 with TRBJ1-5; a possible D gene is TRBD1 (6 bases). V lost 6 bases to trimming and J lost 7 bases, with 13 bases between them. The CDR3 runs 13 residues.

This clonotype has only a few counts. The chain is built from TRBV29-1 and TRBJ1-1; 11 bases are a match to TRBD1. Losses at the gene ends were 3 bases for V and 6 bases for J; bases not matched to a gene: 3. The CDR3 is 13 residues long. Germline assignment: CDR1 SQVTM and CDR2 ANQGSEA. The CDR3 bases are TGCAGCGTTGACGGACAGGGGGCTGCTGAAGCTTTCTTT. This codes for CSVDGQGAAEAFF.

There are many counts of this clonotype. This chain connects TRBV7-2 to TRBJ2-3; 10 nucleotides match TRBD1. The V gene end was trimmed by 2 bases and the J gene end by 4 bases; junction bases not matched to a gene: 6. Looked up from germline, CDR1 is SGHTA and CDR2 is FQGNSA. The CDR3 extends over 16 amino acids. The CDR3 nucleotides read TGTGCCAGCAGCTTAACCCGGGACAGGGGATCAGATACGCAGTATTTT. Protein: CASSLTRDRGSDTQYF.

This clonotype turned up a few times. This chain uses TRBV7-3 with TRBJ2-3; 9 bases line up with TRBD2. Germline CDR1 and CDR2: SGHTA and FQGTGA. CDR3 length: 16 amino acids. V was pared by 2 bases and J by 1 base, with 4 bases of the junction left unmatched. CDR3 in DNA: TGTGCCAGCAGCTTACGCGGGAGGGGGGGCACAGATACGCAGTATTTT. It yields the protein CASSLRGRGGTDTQYF.

This clonotype has only a few counts. This rearrangement joins TRBV5-6 to TRBJ2-5; D is undetermined. Germline V gives CDR1 SGHDT, CDR2 YYEEEE. Trimming left V 4 bases short and J 6 bases short, with 7 bases between. There are 11 residues in the CDR3. The DNA for the CDR3 is TGTGCCAGCAGCACGACGCAGACCCAGTACTTC. Translation: CASSTTQTQYF.

Only a few counts were recorded for this clonotype. The chain employs TRBV7-8 and TRBJ2-7; D remains ambiguous. The V end lost 1 base, the J end lost 0 bases, and 10 bases lay between the germline ends. CDR3 length equals 15 residues. Germline V gene data show CDR1 as SGHVS and CDR2 as FQNEAQ. The CDR3 here is CASSLGQVSSYEQYF. CDR3 in DNA: TGTGCCAGCAGCTTAGGGCAAGTCAGCTCCTACGAGCAGTACTTC.

This clonotype has ten or more counts. The genes are TRBV7-9 and TRBJ2-3; D possibly corresponds to TRBD1 (6 bases). Germline values: CDR1 SEHNR, CDR2 FQNEAQ (reference sequence). The CDR3 is 17 amino acids. V was shortened by 2 bases and J by 4 bases, with 19 bases between the two germline ends. DNA for the CDR3: TGTGCCAGCAGCTTACCAGGGGACGGCGAAAGGGCAGATACGCAGTATTTT. Protein product: CASSLPGDGERADTQYF.

The genes are TRBV28 and TRBJ2-7; no clear D. Germline assignment: CDR1 MDHEN and CDR2 SYDVKM. With 8 bases removed from V and 5 bases from J, the gap between germline ends came to 22 bases. This CDR3 is 15 amino acids long. The CDR3 DNA reads as TGTGCCAGCTGTTCTTCCGGGCTCAAAAGGGACGAGCAGTACTTC. Encoded protein: CASCSSGLKRDEQYF.

In its sample, this clonotype was seen many times. The gene calls are TRBV7-6 and TRBJ2-2, with TRBD1 matching 7 bases. Trimming cost V 4 bases and J 4 bases; bases outside gene matches: 3. Germline lookup yields CDR1 SGHVS and CDR2 FNYEAQ. CDR3 length: 14 amino acids. CDR3 loop: CASSSGQFTGELFF. The CDR3 bases are TGTGCCAGCAGCTCGGGACAGTTCACCGGGGAGCTGTTTTTT. The full variable domain, with the rest looked up from reference TRBV7-6 and TRBJ2-2, is GAGVSQSPRYKVTKRGQDVALRCDPISGHVSLYWYRQALGQGPEFLTYFNYEAQQDKSGLPNDRFSAERPEGSISTLTIQRTEQRDSAMYRCASSSGQFTGELFFGEGSRLTVL.